This TCR beta chain is from a study of coeliac disease. Study summary: High-resolution HLA typing was lacking; TRBV7-2 bias was queried instead. Notes on the study in general: Lower clonality than controls marked TRB and TRG repertoires from active celiac intraepithelial and lamina propria samples. Few TRB amino acid sequences were shared between samples; most were unique.

Per germline, CDR1 ENHRY and CDR2 SYGVKD. V shed 5 bases, J shed 8 bases, and the junction held 5 bases outside the gene matches. The CDR3 runs to 13 residues. Here immunoSEQ multiplex PCR was the method, and the copy in TCRdb shows in-frame clones only, minus some. The data contain about 4,300 clones, roughly three fifths of them singletons. This clone was observed a few times. Its antigen is not known. This rearrangement joins TRBV10-3 to TRBJ2-1, with 8 bases that match TRBD2. The sample taken for sequencing was intraepithelial lymphocytes from the gut. The TCR comes from a human donor with active celiac disease. In nucleotides, the CDR3 is TGTGCCATCAGTCGGGAGGGCCCGGATGAGCAGTTCTTC. Protein: CAISREGPDEQFF.